A single sample is the source of the 29 T cell receptor beta chains below, sequenced in a study of identical twins. TCRdb redid the calling of the 5' RACE reads with MiXCR, one entry per CDR3 protein. This table has 350,000 to 450,000 distinct CDR3 sequences, roughly 18% appearing once. Specimen: naive T cells sorted from blood. These receptors all stem from a man aged 45-65 years in good health.

The CDR3 protein is CASSYTPSDGETQYF. The CDR3 DNA sequence: TGTGCCAGCAGTTACACCCCCTCGGACGGGGAGACCCAGTACTTC. The V call is TRBV6-2 or TRBV6-3, the J call TRBJ2-5; D not resolved. Germline V lookup: CDR1 MNHEY, CDR2 SVGEGT. The CDR3 covers 15 residues. V gave up 2 bases and J gave up 5 bases, with 15 bases separating them.

The chain uses TRBV12-3 or TRBV12-4 and TRBJ2-1; TRBD2 is a possible D gene (7 bases). This CDR3 spans 17 amino acids. Deletions cut 1 base from V and 0 bases from J, with 13 bases between. The CDR3 spells CASSLVGGATSYNEQFF. CDR3 DNA sequence: TGTGCCAGCAGTTTAGTGGGGGGGGCGACCTCCTACAATGAGCAGTTCTTC.

This clonotype came up a few times. The CDR3 loop reads CASSLGHRNNSPLHF. DNA for the CDR3: TGTGCCAGCAGCTTAGGTCACAGGAATAATTCACCCCTCCACTTT. V gene TRBV7-6 combines with J gene TRBJ1-6; TRBD1 is a possible D gene (5 bases). V shed 1 base and J shed 5 bases, with 9 bases lying between them. The germline V gene has CDR1 SGHVS and CDR2 FNYEAQ. This CDR3 spans 15 amino acids.

This clonotype turned up a few times. The chain is built from TRBV7-2 and TRBJ1-6; the D is unclear. Trimming pared 5 bases from V and 10 bases from J, leaving 12 bases between. The CDR3 length is 13 residues. The germline gives CDR1 SGHTA, CDR2 FQGNSA. The CDR3 is CASSMRVESPLHF. For the CDR3, the DNA is TGTGCCAGCAGCATGAGGGTCGAATCACCCCTCCACTTT.

The chain recombines TRBV20-1 with TRBJ2-5, with 7 bases aligning to TRBD2. Losses at the gene ends were 6 bases for V and 5 bases for J; bases not matched to a gene: 12. Germline CDR1 reads DFQATT; CDR2 reads SNEGSKA (reference sequence). The CDR3 contains 14 residues. The CDR3 spells CSALSLAGDETQYF. The CDR3 region has the DNA TGCAGTGCCCTATCGCTTGCGGGGGATGAGACCCAGTACTTC.

This clonotype was seen only a few times. This chain uses TRBV25-1 with TRBJ2-7; no firm D call. CDR1 and CDR2 from the germline V gene are MGHDK and SYGVNS. V was cut by 6 bases and J by 4 bases, with 13 bases left in between. The CDR3 loop spans 13 amino acids. CDR3 bases: TGTGCCAGCAGGGATATGGGCAGGTACGAGCAGTACTTC. Encoded protein: CASRDMGRYEQYF.

This chain connects TRBV30 to TRBJ1-2; D is undetermined. The V and J ends lost 6 bases and 2 bases respectively, with 16 bases between them. The length of the CDR3 is 14 residues. Germline CDR1 is GTSNPN and CDR2 is SVGIG (reference sequence). In DNA, the CDR3 is TGTGCCTGTTCCTTCGGGGAACTGAACTATGGCTACACCTTC. It translates to CACSFGELNYGYTF.

This clonotype was detected ten times or more. The V call is TRBV20-1, the J call TRBJ2-6; D not resolved. CDR3 size: 16 residues. Per germline, CDR1 DFQATT and CDR2 SNEGSKA (reference sequence). V gave up 1 base and J gave up 2 bases, with 12 bases separating them. DNA for the CDR3: TGCAGTGCTAGAGTAACATGGCAGGCTGGGGCCAACGTCCTGACTTTC. As protein: CSARVTWQAGANVLTF.

The V call is TRBV9, the J call TRBJ2-2, with 10 bases aligning to TRBD2. This CDR3 region has 17 residues. Germline lookup yields CDR1 SGDLS and CDR2 YYNGEE. V dropped 4 bases and J dropped 5; count of bases not matched to a gene: 11. CDR3 residues: CASSLTSGRTGTGELFF. Written as DNA, the CDR3 is TGTGCCAGCAGCCTGACTAGCGGGCGGACTGGGACCGGGGAGCTGTTTTTT. Looking up the rest from reference TRBV9 and TRBJ2-2 gives the full variable domain: DSGVTQTPKHLITATGQRVTLRCSPRSGDLSVYWYQQSLDQGLQFLIQYYNGEERAKGNILERFSAQQFPDLHSELNLSSLELGDSALYFCASSLTSGRTGTGELFFGEGSRLTVL.

This clonotype occurred many times. CDR3 coding DNA: TGTGCCAGCAGCCCCTTCCGGGACCAAAAGGAGCAGTACTTC. Translating it yields CASSPFRDQKEQYF. V usage is TRBV6-1 and J usage is TRBJ2-7; D is perhaps TRBD1 or TRBD2 (5 bases each). CDR1 MNHNS and CDR2 SASEGT come from the germline V gene. The CDR3 has 14 amino acids. Trimming removed 6 bases at V and 7 bases at J, with 19 bases between.

This clonotype was counted between two and nine times. The chain employs TRBV4-1 and TRBJ2-2; no firm D call. V was shortened by 3 bases and J by 3 bases, with 11 bases between the two germline ends. The V gene's germline CDR1 is MGHRA and CDR2 YSYEKL. The CDR3 runs to 15 residues. The CDR3 protein is CASSQWLRDTGELFF. The CDR3 bases are TGCGCCAGCAGCCAGTGGTTAAGGGACACCGGGGAGCTGTTTTTT.

The CDR3 coding sequence is TGCGCCAGCAGCTTGGAAAACTGGGCGGACATGAACACTGAAGCTTTCTTT. Protein: CASSLENWADMNTEAFF. The chain joins TRBV5-1 to TRBJ1-1; D possibly corresponds to TRBD1 (5 bases). The CDR3 contains 17 residues. V lost 0 bases, J lost 0 bases, and 15 bases lay in between. From germline, CDR1 is SGHRS and CDR2 YFSETQ.

The rearrangement joins TRBV7-9 to TRBJ2-7; D unclear. V lost 0 bases to trimming and J lost 4 bases, with 10 bases between them. The CDR3 has 14 residues. Germline CDR1 reads SEHNR; CDR2 reads FQNEAQ (reference sequence). The chain's CDR3 is CASSLAAVDYEQYF. CDR3 bases: TGTGCCAGCAGCTTAGCGGCGGTGGATTACGAGCAGTACTTC. Based on the CDR3 plus reference TRBV7-9 and TRBJ2-7, the full variable domain is DTGVSQNPRHKITKRGQNVTFRCDPISEHNRLYWYRQTLGQGPEFLTYFQNEAQLEKSRLLSDRFSAERPKGSFSTLEIQRTEQGDSAMYLCASSLAAVDYEQYFGPGTRLTVT.

The chain uses TRBV7-9 and TRBJ1-6; perhaps TRBD1 as D (5 bases). Germline V CDR1 and CDR2: SEHNR, FQNEAQ (reference sequence). V dropped 5 bases and J dropped 6 bases, with 14 bases sitting between them. This CDR3 spans 15 amino acids. This CDR3 reads CASSPTGPLNSPLHF. The CDR3 DNA follows: TGTGCCAGCAGCCCTACAGGCCCTCTTAATTCACCCCTCCACTTT. The full variable domain, rest sourced from reference TRBV7-9 and TRBJ1-6, is DTGVSQNPRHKITKRGQNVTFRCDPISEHNRLYWYRQTLGQGPEFLTYFQNEAQLEKSRLLSDRFSAERPKGSFSTLEIQRTEQGDSAMYLCASSPTGPLNSPLHFGNGTRLTVT.

This chain connects TRBV7-9 to TRBJ2-3; 9 positions agree with TRBD2. The CDR3 is 13 amino acids. Trimming at V came to 5 bases and at J to 9 bases, leaving 6 bases not matched to a gene. Germline V CDR1 and CDR2: SEHNR, FQNEAQ (reference sequence). The CDR3 reads CASSLSGRNTQYF. The CDR3, as DNA: TGTGCCAGCAGCCTAAGCGGGAGGAACACGCAGTATTTT.

This clonotype showed up just a few times. This chain uses TRBV7-9 with TRBJ1-1; D unresolved. V was trimmed by 3 bases and J by 4 bases, leaving 9 bases between them. This CDR3 is 13 amino acids long. Germline CDR1 reads SEHNR; CDR2 reads FQNEAQ (reference sequence). Written as DNA, the CDR3 is TGTGCCAGCAGCTTGAACCTGGGCACTGAAGCTTTCTTT. Protein sequence: CASSLNLGTEAFF.

The chain links TRBV10-3 to TRBJ1-3; no reliable D call. Germline V CDR1 and CDR2: ENHRY, SYGVKD. This CDR3 is built from 15 residues. V lost 3 bases and J 0 bases, leaving 9 bases between the germline ends. The CDR3: CAISDSIFSGNTIYF. The CDR3 DNA reads TGTGCCATCAGTGACTCGATCTTCTCTGGAAACACCATATATTTT.

The chain couples TRBV6-5 to TRBJ2-7, with 12 nucleotides matching TRBD2. Trimming took 2 bases from V and 7 from J; bases not matched to a gene: 6. The length of the CDR3 is 15 residues. Looked up from germline, CDR1 is MNHEY and CDR2 is SVGAGI. The DNA of the CDR3 is TGTGCCAGCAGTTACGGGACTAGCGGGTGGTTAGAGCAGTACTTC. This encodes CASSYGTSGWLEQYF.

This clonotype was recorded many times. The J gene is TRBJ2-7, the V gene TRBV5-1; no definite D call. The CDR3 is 14 amino acids. The V end lost 3 bases, the J end lost 0 bases, and 10 bases lay between the germline ends. In germline, CDR1 is SGHRS, CDR2 YFSETQ. CDR3 region: CASSSDGSSYEQYF. DNA for the CDR3: TGCGCCAGCAGCTCGGACGGTAGCTCCTACGAGCAGTACTTC.

This chain uses TRBV19 with TRBJ1-5, with 7 nucleotides matching TRBD1. With V trimmed by 6 bases and J by 3 bases, 5 bases remained unmatched. The CDR3 contains 14 residues. Germline V gene data show CDR1 as LNHDA and CDR2 as SQIVND (reference sequence). The CDR3 loop is CASRETGFNQPQHF. The DNA for the CDR3 is TGTGCCAGTAGGGAGACAGGGTTCAATCAGCCCCAGCATTTT. Full variable domain (missing parts from reference TRBV19 and TRBJ1-5): DGGITQSPKYLFRKEGQNVTLSCEQNLNHDAMYWYRQDPGQGLRLIYYSQIVNDFQKGDIAEGYSVSREKKESFPLTVTSAQKNPTAFYLCASRETGFNQPQHFGDGTRLSIL.

The chain links TRBV15 to TRBJ2-5; D is possibly TRBD1 (5 bases). The germline V gene has CDR1 LNHNV and CDR2 YYDKDF (reference sequence). V was shortened by 3 bases and J by 6 bases, with 11 bases between the two germline ends. The CDR3 contains 13 residues. CDR3 loop: CATSSQGTKTQYF. CDR3 coding DNA: TGTGCCACCAGCAGTCAGGGTACAAAGACCCAGTACTTC.

This clonotype was detected ten times or more. The chain recombines TRBV15 with TRBJ1-2; 7 nucleotides match TRBD1. The CDR3 is 17 residues long. CDR1 and CDR2 from the germline V gene are LNHNV and YYDKDF (reference sequence). The ends lost 1 base at V and 2 bases at J; junction bases unmatched: 10. The CDR3 is CATSRGDGTDANYGYTF. The CDR3, as DNA: TGTGCCACCAGCAGAGGAGACGGGACAGATGCAAACTATGGCTACACCTTC.

The gene calls are TRBV7-6 and TRBJ2-1; D tentatively reads TRBD1 or TRBD2 (5 bases each). Germline CDR1 SGHVS, CDR2 FNYEAQ. V dropped 4 bases and J dropped 5 bases, with 24 bases sitting between them. The CDR3 is 18 amino acids. The chain's CDR3 is CASSSTAPGPLQNNEQFF. The CDR3 bases are TGTGCCAGCAGCTCCACAGCCCCGGGACCCCTTCAAAACAATGAGCAGTTCTTC.

V usage is TRBV7-2 and J usage is TRBJ2-3; D not resolved. CDR1 is SGHTA, CDR2 FQGNSA, per germline. The V gene lost 4 bases and the J gene lost 6 bases, with 11 bases spanning the gap. The CDR3 extends over 13 amino acids. The DNA for the CDR3 is TGTGCCAGCAGCTCTACCGCTAGGGATACGCAGTATTTT. The encoded protein is CASSSTARDTQYF.

This clonotype has a count of ten or more. The chain carries TRBV28 and TRBJ2-7; a possible D gene is TRBD1 (7 bases). Germline CDR1 is MDHEN and CDR2 is SYDVKM. V lost 3 bases, J lost 10 bases, and 16 bases lay in between. The CDR3 runs to 13 residues. CDR3 residues: CASSLVTGEVQYF. DNA for the CDR3: TGTGCCAGCAGTTTGGTCACAGGGGAGGTCCAGTACTTC.

In this sample, this clonotype turned up many times. The genes are TRBV28 and TRBJ2-5; perhaps TRBD1 as D (6 bases). The CDR3 consists of 13 residues. Germline CDR1 is MDHEN and CDR2 is SYDVKM. V was clipped by 5 bases and J by 4 bases, with 11 bases between them. The CDR3 bases are TGTGCCAGCAGTCGGCCAGGGGTAGAGACCCAGTACTTC. Protein sequence: CASSRPGVETQYF.

In its sample, this clonotype was seen many times. The chain combines TRBV30 with TRBJ2-3, with TRBD1 matching over 10 bases. The germline V gene has CDR1 GTSNPN and CDR2 SVGIG (reference sequence). The CDR3 spans 15 residues. J gave up 4 bases and V 3 bases, and 7 bases lay outside the gene matches. CDR3 DNA: TGTGCCTGGAGGTCCGGGACAGGGGCGGCAGATACGCAGTATTTT. Translation: CAWRSGTGAADTQYF.

This rearrangement joins TRBV6-2 or TRBV6-3 to TRBJ2-7, with TRBD1 identical over 10 bases. V was pared by 6 bases and J by 6 bases, with 8 bases of the junction left unmatched. This CDR3 region has 14 residues. Germline values: CDR1 MNHEY, CDR2 SVGEGT. CDR3 coding DNA: TGTGCCAGCAGCCGCGGGACAGGGGTTGCCGAGCAGTACTTC. This translates into CASSRGTGVAEQYF.

This clonotype was picked up a small number of times. The rearrangement uses TRBV9 and TRBJ2-2, with D possibly being TRBD2 (5 bases). Germline V gene sequence: CDR1 SGDLS, CDR2 YYNGEE. This CDR3 has 13 residues. V was trimmed by 0 bases and J by 10 bases, leaving 10 bases between them. Written as DNA, the CDR3 is TGTGCCAGCAGCGTAGACGTGGGAGAGGAGCTGTTTTTT. It encodes CASSVDVGEELFF.